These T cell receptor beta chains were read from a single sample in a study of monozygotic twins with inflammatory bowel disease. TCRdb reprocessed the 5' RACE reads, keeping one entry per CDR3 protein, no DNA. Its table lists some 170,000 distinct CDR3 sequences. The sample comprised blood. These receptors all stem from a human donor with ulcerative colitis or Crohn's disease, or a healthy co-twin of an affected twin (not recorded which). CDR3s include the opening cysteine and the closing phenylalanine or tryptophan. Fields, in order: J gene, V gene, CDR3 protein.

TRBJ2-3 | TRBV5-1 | CASSWGLEADTQYF
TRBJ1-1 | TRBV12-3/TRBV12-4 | CASNDSPNTEAFF
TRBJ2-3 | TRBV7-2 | CASRPRGGGTDTQYF
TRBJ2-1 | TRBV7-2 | CASSLASVGDEQFF
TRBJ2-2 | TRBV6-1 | CASSGTGIGELFF
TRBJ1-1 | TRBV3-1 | CASSQATANTEAFF
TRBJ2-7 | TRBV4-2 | CASSQVGDRAYEQYF
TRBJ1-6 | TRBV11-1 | CASSSPKLGGTNNSPLHF
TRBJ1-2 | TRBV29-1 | CSVGDRGKNGYTF
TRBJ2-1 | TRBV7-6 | CASSLYPGYAPYNEQFF
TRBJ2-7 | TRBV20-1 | CSARPTGYEQYF
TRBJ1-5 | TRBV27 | CASSLSNRGNQPQHF
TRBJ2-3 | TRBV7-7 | CASRLGDTQYF
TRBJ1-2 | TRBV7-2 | CASTPDGTGLGYGYTF
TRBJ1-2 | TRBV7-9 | CASSSSRDRANGYTF
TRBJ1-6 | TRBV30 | CAWSLGGLGMALHF
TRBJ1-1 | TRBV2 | CASYAYGNTEAFF
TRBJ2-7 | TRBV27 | CASSLDRAYEQYF
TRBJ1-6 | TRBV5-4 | CASSLGSGLDSPLHF
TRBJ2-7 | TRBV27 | CASSFTGAGYEQYF
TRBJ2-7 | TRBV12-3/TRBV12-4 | CASRGTGEREQYF
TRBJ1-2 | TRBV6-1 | CASGREYGYTF